The count of the clone carrying this T cell receptor beta chain is one. Its specificity is unknown. The RNA, roughly 0.45 to 1 ug, was put through reverse transcription using random hexamers. TCRdb reanalysed the immunoSEQ multiplex PCR reads using MiXCR and keeps one entry per CDR3 protein. The sample carries around 150,000 distinct CDR3 sequences, 90% to 95% recorded once. This entry comes from a study of CD8 T cells in Susac syndrome. CDR1 is LNHNV and CDR2 is YYDKDF in the germline V gene (reference sequence). The V gene lost 1 base and the J gene lost 5 bases, with 12 bases spanning the gap. The CDR3 spans 15 residues. Overall study results and limits: The authors acknowledged that the study's TCR sequencing and HLA analysis involved relatively few individuals.

V and J are TRBV15 and TRBJ1-5, with D tentatively TRBD1 (6 bases). The sequence was obtained from a human donor in good health. The sample was CD4+ T cells from PBMCs. The CDR3 here is CATSRGGGGDQPQHF. CDR3 nucleotides: TGTGCCACCAGCAGAGGGGGAGGGGGGGATCAGCCCCAGCATTTT.